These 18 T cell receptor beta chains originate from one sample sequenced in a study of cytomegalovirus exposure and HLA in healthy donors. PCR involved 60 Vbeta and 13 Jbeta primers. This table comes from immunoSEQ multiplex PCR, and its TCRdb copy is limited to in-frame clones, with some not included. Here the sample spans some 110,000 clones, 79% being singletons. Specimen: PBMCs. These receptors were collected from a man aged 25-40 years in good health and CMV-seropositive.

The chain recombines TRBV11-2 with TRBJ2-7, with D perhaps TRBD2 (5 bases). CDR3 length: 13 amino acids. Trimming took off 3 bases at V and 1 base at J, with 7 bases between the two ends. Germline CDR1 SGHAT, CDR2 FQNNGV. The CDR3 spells CASSFSASYEQYF. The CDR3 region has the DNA TGTGCCAGCAGCTTTAGCGCATCCTACGAGCAGTACTTC.

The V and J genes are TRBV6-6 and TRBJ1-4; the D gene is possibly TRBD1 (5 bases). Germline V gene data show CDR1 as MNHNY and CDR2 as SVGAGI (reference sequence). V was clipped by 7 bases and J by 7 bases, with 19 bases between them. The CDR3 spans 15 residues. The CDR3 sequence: CASTDGTTLVEKLFF. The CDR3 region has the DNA TGTGCCAGCACCGACGGGACTACGTTGGTTGAAAAACTGTTTTTT.

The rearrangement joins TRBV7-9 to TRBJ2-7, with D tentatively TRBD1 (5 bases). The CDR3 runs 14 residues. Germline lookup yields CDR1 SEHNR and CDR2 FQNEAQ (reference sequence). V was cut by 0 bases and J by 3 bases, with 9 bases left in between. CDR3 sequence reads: CASSLAGRVYEQYF. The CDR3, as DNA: TGTGCCAGCAGCTTAGCTGGCAGGGTCTACGAGCAGTACTTC.

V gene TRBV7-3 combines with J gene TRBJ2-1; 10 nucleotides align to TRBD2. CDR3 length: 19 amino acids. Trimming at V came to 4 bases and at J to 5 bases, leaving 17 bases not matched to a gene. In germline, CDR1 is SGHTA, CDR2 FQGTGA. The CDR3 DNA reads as TGTGCCAGCAGCTCCAAAGGGTCTAGCGGGGGACAACCACACAATGAGCAGTTCTTC. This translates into CASSSKGSSGGQPHNEQFF.

CDR3 bases: TGTGCCAGCAGCACCCGACAGGAAGTGAACACTGAAGCTTTCTTT. Protein product: CASSTRQEVNTEAFF. The gene calls are TRBV21-1 and TRBJ1-1; whether TRBD1, the table's D call, matches the DNA was not checked. TRBV21-1 is reported as a pseudogene. This CDR3 contains 15 residues.

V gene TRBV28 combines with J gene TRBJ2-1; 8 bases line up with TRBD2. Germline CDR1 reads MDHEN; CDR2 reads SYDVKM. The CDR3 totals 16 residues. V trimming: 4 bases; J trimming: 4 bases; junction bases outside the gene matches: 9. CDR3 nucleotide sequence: TGTGCCAGCAGTTCTTTAGCGGGATGGTCTTACAATGAGCAGTTCTTC. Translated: CASSSLAGWSYNEQFF.

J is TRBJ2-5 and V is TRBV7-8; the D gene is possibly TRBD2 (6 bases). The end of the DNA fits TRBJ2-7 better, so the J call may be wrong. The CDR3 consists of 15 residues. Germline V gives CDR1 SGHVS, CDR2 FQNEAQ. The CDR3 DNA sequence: TGTGCCAGCAGCTTGGAGACTAGTGGAACCTACGAGCAGTACTTC. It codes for CASSLETSGTYEQYF.

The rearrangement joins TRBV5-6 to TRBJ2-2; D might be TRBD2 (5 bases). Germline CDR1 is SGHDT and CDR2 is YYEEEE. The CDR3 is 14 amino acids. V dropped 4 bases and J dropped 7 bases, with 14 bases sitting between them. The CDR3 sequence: CASSPLMGDGELFF. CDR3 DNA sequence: TGTGCCAGCAGCCCCTTGATGGGAGACGGGGAGCTGTTTTTT.

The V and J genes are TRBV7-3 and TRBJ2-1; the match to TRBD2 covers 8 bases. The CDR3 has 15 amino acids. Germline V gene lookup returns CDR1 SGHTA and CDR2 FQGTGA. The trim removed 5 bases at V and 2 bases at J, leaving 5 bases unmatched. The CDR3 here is CASSPQAGAYNEQFF. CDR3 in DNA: TGTGCCAGCAGCCCCCAAGCGGGGGCCTACAATGAGCAGTTCTTC.

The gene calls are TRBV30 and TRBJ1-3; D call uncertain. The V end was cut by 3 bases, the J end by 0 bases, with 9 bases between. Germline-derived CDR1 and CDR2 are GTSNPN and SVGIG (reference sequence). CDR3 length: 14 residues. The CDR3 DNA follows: TGTGCCTGGAGCCCCGGGTTCTCTGGAAACACCATATATTTT. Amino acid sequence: CAWSPGFSGNTIYF.

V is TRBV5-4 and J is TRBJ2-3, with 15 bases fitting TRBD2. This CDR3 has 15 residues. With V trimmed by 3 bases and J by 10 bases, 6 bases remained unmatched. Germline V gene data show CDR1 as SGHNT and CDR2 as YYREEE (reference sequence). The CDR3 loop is CASSWGGLAGGAQYF. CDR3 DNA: TGTGCCAGCAGCTGGGGAGGACTAGCGGGGGGGGCGCAGTATTTT.

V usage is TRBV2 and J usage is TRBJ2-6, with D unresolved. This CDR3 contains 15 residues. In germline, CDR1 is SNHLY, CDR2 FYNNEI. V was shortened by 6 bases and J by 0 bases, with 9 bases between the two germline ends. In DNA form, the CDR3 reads TGTGCCAGCAGGGTACAGAGCTCTGGGGCCAACGTCCTGACTTTC. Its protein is CASRVQSSGANVLTF.

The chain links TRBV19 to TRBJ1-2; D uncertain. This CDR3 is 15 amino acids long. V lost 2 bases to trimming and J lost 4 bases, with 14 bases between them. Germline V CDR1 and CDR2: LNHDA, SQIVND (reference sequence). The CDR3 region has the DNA TGTGCCAGTAGTATAACACCGTCCCGCTCCTATGGCTACACCTTC. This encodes CASSITPSRSYGYTF.

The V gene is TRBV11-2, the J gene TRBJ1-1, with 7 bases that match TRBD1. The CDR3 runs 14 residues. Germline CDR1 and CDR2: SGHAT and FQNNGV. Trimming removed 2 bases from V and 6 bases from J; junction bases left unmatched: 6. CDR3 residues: CASSLSDRVAEAFF. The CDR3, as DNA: TGTGCCAGCAGCTTATCCGACAGGGTAGCTGAAGCTTTCTTT.

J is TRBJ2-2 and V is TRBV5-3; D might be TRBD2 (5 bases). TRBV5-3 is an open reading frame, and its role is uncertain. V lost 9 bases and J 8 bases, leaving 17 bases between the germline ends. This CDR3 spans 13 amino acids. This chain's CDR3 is CAKPGLPRGELFF. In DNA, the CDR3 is TGTGCCAAACCAGGACTTCCTCGGGGGGAGCTGTTTTTT.

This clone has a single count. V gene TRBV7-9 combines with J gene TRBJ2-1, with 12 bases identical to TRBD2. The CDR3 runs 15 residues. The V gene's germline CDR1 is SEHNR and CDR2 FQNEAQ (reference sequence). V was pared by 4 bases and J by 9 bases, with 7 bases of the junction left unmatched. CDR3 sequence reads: CASSSRLAGVGEQFF. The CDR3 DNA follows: TGTGCCAGCAGCTCTAGACTAGCGGGGGTGGGTGAGCAGTTCTTC.

CDR3 loop: CASSPRTGIGNTIYF. For the CDR3, the DNA is TGTGCCAGCTCACCACGGACAGGGATTGGAAACACCATATATTTT. This rearrangement joins TRBV18 to TRBJ1-3, with 8 bases aligning to TRBD1. CDR1 KGHSH and CDR2 LQKENI come from the germline V gene. The CDR3 is made up of 15 amino acids. The ends lost 1 base at V and 3 bases at J; junction bases unmatched: 2.

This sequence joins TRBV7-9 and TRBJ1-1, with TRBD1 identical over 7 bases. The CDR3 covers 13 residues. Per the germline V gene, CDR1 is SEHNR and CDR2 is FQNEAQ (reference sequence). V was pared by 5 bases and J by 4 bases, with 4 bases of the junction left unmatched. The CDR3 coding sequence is TGTGCCAGCAGCAACGCAGGGGGCACTGAAGCTTTCTTT. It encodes CASSNAGGTEAFF.